Presented here are 32 T cell receptor beta chains from one specimen sequenced in a study of blood T cells in healthy people across ages. Then a second PCR, running about 6 to 12 cycles, was carried out with a sample-barcoded 5' primer and a J-beta primer mix. TCRdb analysed the 5' RACE reads with MiXCR anew, one entry per CDR3 protein. The sample shows approximately 900,000 distinct CDR3 sequences, 45% to 50% of them seen only once. Sequencing used blood. The receptors come from a man aged 30-40 years in good health.

This clonotype was observed once. A read error may be the cause here, since a much bigger clone is one base away. The V call is TRBV4-1, the J call TRBJ2-5, with D unclear. This CDR3 is built from 17 residues. Trimming removed 0 bases at V and 11 bases at J, with 25 bases between. The V gene's germline CDR1 is MGHRA and CDR2 YSYEKL. The CDR3 coding sequence is TGCGCCAGCAGCCAAGATCGGGCCCAGGTAGGCTACAATGAGCAGTACTTC. Residues: CASSQDRAQVGYNEQYF.

This sequence joins TRBV20-1 and TRBJ2-5; tentative D call: TRBD2 (6 bases). The CDR3 runs 13 residues. The V end lost 6 bases, the J end lost 5 bases, and 16 bases lay between the germline ends. Germline CDR1 reads DFQATT; CDR2 reads SNEGSKA (reference sequence). CDR3 DNA: TGCAGTGCCGCGCCGGGGGAGAGGGAGACCCAGTACTTC. Translated: CSAAPGERETQYF.

The chain uses TRBV20-1 and TRBJ2-5, with D possibly matching TRBD2 (5 bases). Matching the DNA end better, TRBJ2-7 makes the J call doubtful. Germline CDR1 DFQATT, CDR2 SNEGSKA (reference sequence). This CDR3 is built from 13 residues. CDR3 DNA sequence: TGCAGTGCTAGCGGGGTGCGTGAGTACGAGCAGTACTTC. Encoded protein: CSASGVREYEQYF.

This clonotype has a handful of counts. J is TRBJ2-7 and V is TRBV12-3 or TRBV12-4; D is uncertain. The CDR3 runs to 13 residues. Trimming cost V 4 bases and J 5 bases, with 12 bases left between them. CDR3 nucleotide sequence: TGTGCCAGCAGTTCGGTCGGGCATGACGAGCAGTACTTC. Its translation is CASSSVGHDEQYF.

This clonotype was picked up a small number of times. V usage is TRBV7-2 and J usage is TRBJ2-3, with D unresolved. Germline assignment: CDR1 SGHTA and CDR2 FQGNSA. Between the trimmed V and J ends, which lost 5 bases and 6 bases, there was a span of 18 bases. The CDR3 covers 15 residues. CDR3 nucleotide sequence: TGTGCCAGCAGCCTTACTACCCCCGGGTATGATACGCAGTATTTT. Its protein is CASSLTTPGYDTQYF.

The chain employs TRBV6-2 or TRBV6-3 and TRBJ1-2; tentatively, D is TRBD1 (6 bases). Looked up from germline, CDR1 is MNHEY and CDR2 is SVGEGT. The CDR3 length is 15 residues. V lost 7 bases and J lost 4, with 19 bases in between. CDR3 loop: CASKGLGALTYGYTF. The CDR3 nucleotides are TGTGCCAGCAAAGGATTGGGGGCTTTAACCTATGGCTACACCTTC.

The CDR3 protein is CASSQGQGMSEQYF. CDR3 DNA: TGCGCCAGCAGCCAGGGACAGGGGATGAGCGAGCAGTACTTC. V and J are TRBV5-1 and TRBJ2-7, with 10 bases aligning to TRBD1. J was trimmed by 6 bases and V by 4 bases; bases with no gene match: 7. The V gene's germline CDR1 is SGHRS and CDR2 YFSETQ. CDR3 length: 14 residues.

Of note for this clonotype: The junction shows a germline mismatch at one end, possibly a read error. The J gene is TRBJ2-5, the V gene TRBV7-7; 9 bases are a match to TRBD1. In germline, CDR1 is SSHAT, CDR2 FNYEAQ (reference sequence). There are 15 residues in the CDR3. CDR3 amino acids: CASSSRQGGEETQYF. CDR3 coding DNA: TGTGCTAGCAGCTCGAGACAGGGGGGGGAAGAGACCCAGTACTTC.

The table lists this clonotype with a few counts. V gene TRBV27 combines with J gene TRBJ2-1; 9 nucleotides match TRBD1. Germline values: CDR1 MNHEY, CDR2 SMNVEV (reference sequence). V shed 5 bases and J 8 bases; nucleotides not matched to a gene: 16. This CDR3 region has 17 residues. The CDR3 here is CASSPGWTDRGRDEQFF. In nucleotides, the CDR3 is TGTGCCAGCAGTCCTGGCTGGACGGACAGGGGTAGGGATGAGCAGTTCTTC.

The chain has TRBV7-9 and TRBJ1-2; D remains ambiguous. Germline V gene lookup returns CDR1 SEHNR and CDR2 FQNEAQ (reference sequence). This CDR3 is 18 amino acids long. The V and J ends lost 2 bases and 6 bases respectively, with 25 bases between them. The CDR3 sequence is CASSLRPLDTAKENGYTF. The DNA of the CDR3 is TGTGCCAGCAGCTTAAGGCCCCTTGACACGGCAAAGGAGAATGGCTACACCTTC.

This clonotype was detected only a few times. The rearrangement uses TRBV10-3 and TRBJ1-1, with 8 bases identical to TRBD1. The V gene end was trimmed by 6 bases and the J gene end by 0 bases; junction bases not matched to a gene: 3. The CDR3 is made up of 14 amino acids. Germline values: CDR1 ENHRY, CDR2 SYGVKD. In nucleotides, the CDR3 is TGTGCCATCAGGGGACAGGTTTTGAACACTGAAGCTTTCTTT. This encodes CAIRGQVLNTEAFF.

The sample holds a few counts of this clonotype. This rearrangement joins TRBV6-5 to TRBJ2-1; 12 nucleotides agree with TRBD1. The CDR3 has 14 residues. Per the germline V gene, CDR1 is MNHEY and CDR2 is SVGAGI. Trimming at V came to 7 bases and at J to 9 bases, leaving 7 bases not matched to a gene. In DNA, the CDR3 is TGTGCCAGCACCTGGGACAGGGGGCAGAGTGAGCAGTTCTTC. Protein sequence: CASTWDRGQSEQFF.

This clonotype was seen a handful of times. This sequence joins TRBV10-3 and TRBJ2-7; 7 nucleotides agree with TRBD1. V lost 4 bases to trimming and J lost 3 bases; unmatched junction nucleotides: 6. This CDR3 is built from 14 residues. Germline-derived CDR1 and CDR2 are ENHRY and SYGVKD. The CDR3 bases are TGTGCCATCAGTGGGGGACAGCTCCTCTACGAGCAGTACTTC. The encoded protein is CAISGGQLLYEQYF.

Concerning this clonotype: This may stem from a read error, because a much larger clone lies one nucleotide away. This chain connects TRBV12-3 or TRBV12-4 to TRBJ2-5; D is undetermined. The better agreement between TRBJ2-1 and the DNA end casts doubt on the J call. The CDR3 totals 14 residues. Written as DNA, the CDR3 is TGTGCCAGCAGTTTTTCGTCAGTTCAAGAGACCCAGTTCTTC. It codes for CASSFSSVQETQFF.

This chain uses TRBV28 with TRBJ1-1; D might be TRBD1 (6 bases). The CDR3 has 16 amino acids. The V gene's germline CDR1 is MDHEN and CDR2 SYDVKM. Trimming left V 4 bases short and J 2 bases short, with 17 bases between. The CDR3 is CASSSPVRGANTEAFF. In nucleotides, the CDR3 is TGTGCCAGCAGTTCCCCCGTTCGGGGGGCAAACACTGAAGCTTTCTTT.

The chain links TRBV3-1 to TRBJ2-1; 11 nucleotides agree with TRBD1. Germline values: CDR1 LGHDT, CDR2 YNNKEL (reference sequence). The CDR3 runs to 15 residues. The junction had 6 bases not matched to a gene; V was cut back by 5 bases and J by 6 bases. CDR3 coding DNA: TGTGCCAGCAGCAACTACGGGACAGGGGGCAATGAGCAGTTCTTC. This sequence encodes CASSNYGTGGNEQFF.

The CDR3 sequence is CASSANRSSYNEQFF. CDR3 sequence (DNA): TGTGCCAGCAGTGCGAACAGGAGCTCCTACAATGAGCAGTTCTTC. This chain links TRBV2 with TRBJ2-1, with D maybe TRBD1 (5 bases). V shed 4 bases and J shed 0 bases, with 10 bases lying between them. The CDR3 runs 15 residues. Germline CDR1 SNHLY, CDR2 FYNNEI.

The chain recombines TRBV7-8 with TRBJ1-6; D unresolved. Germline values: CDR1 SGHVS, CDR2 FQNEAQ. Trimming removed 2 bases at V and 14 bases at J, with 13 bases between. The CDR3 contains 13 residues. CDR3 coding DNA: TGTGCCAGCAGCTTACCCCCCGGTTCGACCCTCCACTTT. Encoded protein: CASSLPPGSTLHF.

The sample holds a few counts of this clonotype. Being one base from a much bigger clone, this may be a read error. This chain connects TRBV29-1 to TRBJ1-5; possibly TRBD1 for D (5 bases). The length of the CDR3 is 13 residues. Germline V lookup: CDR1 SQVTM, CDR2 ANQGSEA. With 8 bases removed from V and 3 bases from J, the gap between germline ends came to 14 bases. For the CDR3, the DNA is TGCAGCCCCGCCAGGGCCAACAATCAGCCCCAGCATTTT. Translating gives CSPARANNQPQHF.

J is TRBJ2-7 and V is TRBV7-2, with D perhaps matching TRBD2 (5 bases). V lost 7 bases to trimming and J lost 3 bases, with 16 bases between them. Germline V lookup: CDR1 SGHTA, CDR2 FQGNSA. This CDR3 region has 14 residues. As DNA, the CDR3 is TGTGCCAGCATCAGCGGACGCGAAAGCTACGAGCAGTACTTC. Protein: CASISGRESYEQYF. The entire variable domain, with the rest obtained from reference TRBV7-2 and TRBJ2-7, is as follows: GAGVSQSPSNKVTEKGKDVELRCDPISGHTALYWYRQSLGQGLEFLIYFQGNSAPDKSGLPSDRFSAERTGGSVSTLTIQRTQQEDSAVYLCASISGRESYEQYFGPGTRLTVT.

The V call is TRBV7-9, the J call TRBJ2-5; TRBD1 matches at 10 bases. V lost 7 bases to trimming and J lost 11 bases; unmatched junction nucleotides: 16. Germline CDR1 reads SEHNR; CDR2 reads FQNEAQ (reference sequence). The length of the CDR3 is 15 residues. The CDR3 region has the DNA TGTGCCAGCAACGACCCGGGACAGGGGTATTGGGAGCAGTACTTC. This translates into CASNDPGQGYWEQYF. Supplemented by reference TRBV7-9 and TRBJ2-5, the full variable domain reads DTGVSQNPRHKITKRGQNVTFRCDPISEHNRLYWYRQTLGQGPEFLTYFQNEAQLEKSRLLSDRFSAERPKGSFSTLEIQRTEQGDSAMYLCASNDPGQGYWEQYFGPGTRLLVL.

The chain carries TRBV20-1 and TRBJ2-1, with 9 bases aligning to TRBD1. Germline V gives CDR1 DFQATT, CDR2 SNEGSKA (reference sequence). This CDR3 comprises 14 residues. The ends lost 8 bases at V and 5 bases at J; junction bases unmatched: 10. In nucleotides, the CDR3 is TGCAGTACCCGCCGGACAGGGGTGGACAATGAGCAGTTCTTC. Translation gives CSTRRTGVDNEQFF.

This rearrangement joins TRBV5-1 to TRBJ2-3; D is undetermined. The CDR3 runs 17 residues. Germline CDR1 is SGHRS and CDR2 is YFSETQ. V lost 4 bases to trimming and J lost 2 bases, with 20 bases between them. The CDR3 sequence is CASSRLYQTSFTDTQYF. The CDR3 DNA reads TGCGCCAGCAGCCGGCTATATCAAACCAGCTTCACAGATACGCAGTATTTT. The full variable domain, its missing parts supplied by reference TRBV5-1 and TRBJ2-3, is KAGVTQTPRYLIKTRGQQVTLSCSPISGHRSVSWYQQTPGQGLQFLFEYFSETQRNKGNFPGRFSGRQFSNSRSEMNVSTLELGDSALYLCASSRLYQTSFTDTQYFGPGTRLTVL.

This clonotype was seen at least ten times. This chain joins TRBV5-5 and TRBJ2-3; TRBD2 matches at 11 bases. Per the germline V gene, CDR1 is SGHKS and CDR2 is YYEKEE (reference sequence). V lost 1 base and J lost 10; bases outside the gene matches: 8. The CDR3 loop spans 15 amino acids. The CDR3 region has the DNA TGTGCCAGCAGCTTGAATAGCGGGGGGGCCGAGGCGCAGTATTTT. Translation gives CASSLNSGGAEAQYF.

The chain combines TRBV3-1 with TRBJ2-5; D might be TRBD2 (7 bases). The DNA matches TRBJ2-7 better at its end, which makes the J call doubtful. From germline, CDR1 is LGHDT and CDR2 YNNKEL (reference sequence). CDR3 size: 14 residues. This CDR3 is CASSQSGGLHEQYF. DNA for the CDR3: TGTGCCAGCAGCCAATCGGGGGGCCTACACGAGCAGTACTTC.

This chain joins TRBV7-9 and TRBJ2-5, with 9 bases that match TRBD1. The germline gives CDR1 SEHNR, CDR2 FQNEAQ (reference sequence). V shed 5 bases and J 4 bases; nucleotides not matched to a gene: 8. This CDR3 is 15 amino acids long. Written as DNA, the CDR3 is TGTGCCAGCAGCCCAATACTGGGACAGGGAGAGACCCAGTACTTC. Translating it yields CASSPILGQGETQYF.

The chain carries TRBV12-3 or TRBV12-4 and TRBJ1-2; 7 positions match TRBD1. After removal of 3 bases from V and 2 bases from J, the junction contained 12 bases not matched to a gene. The CDR3 runs 17 residues. CDR3 amino acids: CASSLRQGKAGNYGYTF. DNA for the CDR3: TGTGCCAGCAGTTTGAGACAGGGAAAAGCGGGAAACTATGGCTACACCTTC.

This clonotype showed up just a few times. The chain combines TRBV28 with TRBJ1-6; 9 nucleotides line up with TRBD1. This CDR3 is built from 18 residues. J gave up 7 bases and V 3 bases, and 13 bases lay outside the gene matches. Germline loops: CDR1 MDHEN, CDR2 SYDVKM. The CDR3 sequence is CASSFSGTGRPLNSPLHF. The DNA of the CDR3 is TGTGCCAGCAGTTTTAGCGGGACAGGGCGGCCTTTGAATTCACCCCTCCACTTT.

V and J are TRBV24-1 and TRBJ2-1; no clear D gene. The germline gives CDR1 KGHDR, CDR2 SFDVKD. There are 18 residues in the CDR3. V was shortened by 3 bases and J by 0 bases, with 17 bases between the two germline ends. In DNA form, the CDR3 reads TGTGCCACCAGTGATCCCCCCGGGCGGACGAGCTCCTACAATGAGCAGTTCTTC. Its protein product is CATSDPPGRTSSYNEQFF.

This clonotype was observed a handful of times. The gene calls are TRBV4-1 and TRBJ2-5; a possible D gene is TRBD1 (5 bases). V dropped 1 base and J dropped 13 bases, with 22 bases sitting between them. Germline CDR1 and CDR2: MGHRA and YSYEKL. The CDR3 extends over 15 amino acids. CDR3 region: CASSQGSGSGLEAYF. The CDR3 DNA is TGCGCCAGCAGCCAAGGTTCAGGGTCTGGGCTAGAGGCGTACTTC.

The genes are TRBV20-1 and TRBJ2-1; D may be TRBD1 (5 bases). The CDR3 runs to 14 residues. The ends were cut back, 3 bases at V and 3 bases at J, with 12 bases in the middle. Germline values: CDR1 DFQATT, CDR2 SNEGSKA (reference sequence). The CDR3 nucleotides are TGCAGTGCTAGTTCCCCAGGACACTACAATGAGCAGTTCTTC. It encodes CSASSPGHYNEQFF.

The rearrangement uses TRBV28 and TRBJ1-4, with D perhaps TRBD1 (5 bases). CDR1 and CDR2 (germline): MDHEN, SYDVKM. Deletions cut 7 bases from V and 6 bases from J, with 9 bases between. The CDR3 is 12 residues long. CDR3 in DNA: TGTGCCAGCAATCAGGGAGATGAAAAACTGTTTTTT. This encodes CASNQGDEKLFF.